One and the same sample provided the 32 T cell receptor beta chains below, sequenced in a study of blood T cell repertoires in COVID-19. Assay used: immunoSEQ multiplex PCR; TCRdb lists only in-frame clones, some missing. In the table there are about 300,000 clones, approximately 84% of which are singletons. The specimen was PBMCs or T cells enriched from blood (not recorded which). The source is a woman in her late teens or twenties who had recovered from COVID-19.

This clone was observed a handful of times. This sequence joins TRBV5-1 and TRBJ1-1, with TRBD1 matching 9 bases. This CDR3 has 15 amino acids. After removal of 4 bases from V and 1 base from J, the junction contained 5 bases not matched to a gene. Germline CDR1 and CDR2: SGHRS and YFSETQ. The CDR3 coding sequence is TGCGCCAGCAGCGGGATACAGGGGGCGAACACTGAAGCTTTCTTT. Protein product: CASSGIQGANTEAFF.

This clone has only one observation. The V call is TRBV28, the J call TRBJ1-4; tentatively, D is TRBD1 (5 bases). Trimming removed 3 bases at V and 7 bases at J, with 12 bases between. Looked up from germline, CDR1 is MDHEN and CDR2 is SYDVKM. The CDR3 runs to 14 residues. The CDR3: CASSLWQGGEKLFF. CDR3 DNA: TGTGCCAGCAGTTTGTGGCAGGGAGGTGAAAAACTGTTTTTT. Combining the CDR3 with reference TRBV28 and TRBJ1-4 gives the whole variable domain DVKVTQSSRYLVKRTGEKVFLECVQDMDHENMFWYRQDPGLGLRLIYFSYDVKMKEKGDIPEGYSVSREKKERFSLILESASTNQTSMYLCASSLWQGGEKLFFGSGTQLSVL.

The chain combines TRBV5-5 with TRBJ1-1; no clear D gene. Germline lookup yields CDR1 SGHKS and CDR2 YYEKEE (reference sequence). The CDR3 runs 13 residues. V lost 0 bases, J lost 11 bases, and 14 bases lay in between. CDR3 bases: TGTGCCAGCAGCTTGGGACCGACGACGGGGGCTTTCTTT. Translating it yields CASSLGPTTGAFF.

The chain combines TRBV27 with TRBJ1-2, with TRBD1 matching 11 bases. The germline CDR1 and CDR2 sequences are MNHEY and SMNVEV (reference sequence). V shed 6 bases and J 4 bases; nucleotides not matched to a gene: 4. The CDR3 consists of 14 residues. The CDR3, as DNA: TGTGCCAGCAGCTCCGGGACAGGGGGCTATGGCTACACCTTC. This codes for CASSSGTGGYGYTF.

V gene TRBV5-1 combines with J gene TRBJ1-4, with 9 bases that match TRBD1. CDR3 length: 14 amino acids. The trim removed 4 bases at V and 6 bases at J, leaving 4 bases unmatched. Germline V lookup: CDR1 SGHRS, CDR2 YFSETQ. CDR3 amino acids: CASSAGQGHEKLFF. DNA for the CDR3: TGCGCCAGCAGCGCGGGACAGGGACATGAAAAACTGTTTTTT.

This sequence joins TRBV5-6 and TRBJ1-2; weak D call: TRBD1 (5 bases). The germline CDR1 and CDR2 sequences are SGHDT and YYEEEE. There are 12 residues in the CDR3. The V end was cut by 2 bases, the J end by 3 bases, with 5 bases between. The chain's CDR3 is CASSFRDYGYTF. CDR3 DNA sequence: TGTGCCAGCAGCTTCAGGGACTATGGCTACACCTTC.

The chain joins TRBV3-1 (or the pseudogene TRBV3-2) to TRBJ2-1; 7 bases align to TRBD1. Losses at the gene ends were 2 bases for V and 4 bases for J; bases not matched to a gene: 5. CDR3 length: 15 amino acids. CDR1 is LGHDT, CDR2 YNNKEL, per germline (reference sequence). The CDR3 nucleotides are TGTGCCAGCAGCCAAACCGGGACAGCTTACAATGAGCAGTTCTTC. This sequence encodes CASSQTGTAYNEQFF.

This clone has just one count. The chain recombines TRBV4-1 with TRBJ2-1; D possibly corresponds to TRBD1 (7 bases). The CDR3 sequence is 17 residues long. CDR1 and CDR2 (germline): MGHRA, YSYEKL. V dropped 1 base and J dropped 2 bases, with 15 bases sitting between them. The CDR3 sequence is CASSQVRAGQTYNEQFF. DNA for the CDR3: TGCGCCAGCAGCCAAGTTCGGGCGGGACAGACCTACAATGAGCAGTTCTTC.

The CDR3 is CASSAGSSGSTDTQYF. CDR3 nucleotide sequence: TGCGCCAGCAGCGCCGGATCTAGCGGGAGCACAGATACGCAGTATTTT. The rearrangement links TRBV5-1 to TRBJ2-3; TRBD2 agrees at 8 bases. The germline gives CDR1 SGHRS, CDR2 YFSETQ. The CDR3 loop spans 16 amino acids. Trimming cost V 4 bases and J 0 bases; bases outside gene matches: 7.

The CDR3 here is CASSHRGLGEQFF. The CDR3 bases are TGTGCCAGTAGTCACCGCGGACTTGGTGAGCAGTTCTTC. The rearrangement links TRBV19 to TRBJ2-1; tentatively, D is TRBD2 (5 bases). This CDR3 has 13 residues. Trimming removed 5 bases at V and 9 bases at J, with 14 bases between. Germline V gene lookup returns CDR1 LNHDA and CDR2 SQIVND (reference sequence).

The genes are TRBV18 and TRBJ2-5, with 7 bases lining up with TRBD2. This CDR3 contains 16 residues. Looked up from germline, CDR1 is KGHSH and CDR2 is LQKENI. With V trimmed by 0 bases and J by 2 bases, 6 bases remained unmatched. CDR3 sequence (DNA): TGTGCCAGCTCACCACCGGGAGGGGTCCGACAAGAGACCCAGTACTTC. This gives the protein CASSPPGGVRQETQYF.

This chain connects TRBV9 to TRBJ2-1, with TRBD2 matching 7 bases. J gave up 0 bases and V 1 base, and 7 bases lay outside the gene matches. CDR1 SGDLS and CDR2 YYNGEE come from the germline V gene. CDR3 length: 17 residues. CDR3 in amino acids: CASSVRISGYSYNEQFF. CDR3 in DNA: TGTGCCAGCAGCGTACGGATTAGCGGGTACTCCTACAATGAGCAGTTCTTC.

The CDR3 reads CASTSRGGGTF. CDR3 nucleotide sequence: TGTGCCAGCACGTCGCGGGGGGGAGGGACCTTC. The chain links TRBV28 to TRBJ1-2, with a weak D call TRBD1 (5 bases). V was shortened by 7 bases and J by 14 bases, with 17 bases between the two germline ends. This CDR3 has 11 residues. Germline assignment: CDR1 MDHEN and CDR2 SYDVKM.

V gene TRBV6-5 combines with J gene TRBJ2-1; 7 positions match TRBD1. The CDR3 loop spans 16 amino acids. Trimming removed 4 bases from V and 7 bases from J; junction bases left unmatched: 13. CDR1 and CDR2 (germline): MNHEY, SVGAGI. CDR3 sequence: CASSSRHGRGLNEQFF. The DNA for the CDR3 is TGTGCCAGCAGTTCCCGACACGGAAGGGGGCTTAATGAGCAGTTCTTC.

V and J are TRBV30 and TRBJ2-3; D unresolved. V lost 8 bases, J lost 0 bases, and 15 bases lay in between. The CDR3 spans 14 residues. The germline V gene has CDR1 GTSNPN and CDR2 SVGIG (reference sequence). As DNA, the CDR3 is TGTGCCAGCTCAGCAGGCCAAAGCACAGATACGCAGTATTTT. Encoded protein: CASSAGQSTDTQYF.

This CDR3 reads CASSPIDRGRRSKNTIYF. CDR3 DNA: TGTGCCAGCAGTCCCATCGACAGGGGGCGGAGGTCAAAAAACACCATATATTTT. J is TRBJ1-3 and V is TRBV27, with 10 bases that match TRBD1. The J segment lost 6 bases and the V segment lost 5 bases, leaving 16 bases of the junction unmatched. Looked up from germline, CDR1 is MNHEY and CDR2 is SMNVEV (reference sequence). The CDR3 has 18 residues.

The CDR3 loop is CASSITGSTTEAFF. The CDR3 DNA reads as TGTGCCAGCAGTATTACAGGGTCCACTACTGAAGCTTTCTTT. The rearrangement joins TRBV9 to TRBJ1-1; a weak D match, TRBD1 (6 bases). Germline loops: CDR1 SGDLS, CDR2 YYNGEE. The ends were cut back, 5 bases at V and 5 bases at J, with 16 bases in the middle. The CDR3 sequence is 14 residues long.

This clone was detected only a few times. The gene calls are TRBV11-2 and TRBJ2-5; 9 bases map to TRBD2. CDR3 size: 15 residues. CDR1 is SGHAT, CDR2 FQNNGV, per germline. The V and J ends lost 0 bases and 5 bases, in that order; junction bases with no gene match: 4. The CDR3 DNA reads as TGTGCCAGCAGCTTAGATATAGCGGGGGCGGAGACCCAGTACTTC. Protein product: CASSLDIAGAETQYF.

V gene TRBV21-1 combines with J gene TRBJ1-5. TRBV21-1 is shown as a pseudogene. The CDR3 has 14 amino acids. CDR3 protein: CASSNIEGGQPQHF. The DNA of the CDR3 is TGTGCCAGCAGCAATATAGAGGGAGGGCAGCCCCAGCATTTT.

This chain connects TRBV6-5 to TRBJ2-7; 7 bases agree with TRBD1. Germline V lookup: CDR1 MNHEY, CDR2 SVGAGI. V shed 4 bases, J shed 3 bases, and the junction held 9 bases outside the gene matches. This CDR3 is built from 15 residues. The CDR3 loop is CASSSPRQGSYEQYF. CDR3 DNA sequence: TGTGCCAGCAGTTCCCCCCGACAGGGTAGCTACGAGCAGTACTTC.

The chain uses TRBV6-5 and TRBJ1-1; no reliable D call. Germline assignment: CDR1 MNHEY and CDR2 SVGAGI. The CDR3 contains 14 residues. Trimming shortened V by 5 bases and J by 2 bases, and 12 bases separated the two germline ends. DNA for the CDR3: TGTGCCAGCAGTCCCCGGGGTGATAACACTGAAGCTTTCTTT. It translates to CASSPRGDNTEAFF.

This chain connects TRBV5-1 to TRBJ1-6, with TRBD1 matching over 8 bases. V trimming: 0 bases; J trimming: 7 bases; junction bases outside the gene matches: 6. CDR3 length: 16 amino acids. The V gene's germline CDR1 is SGHRS and CDR2 YFSETQ. CDR3: CASSLEAQGANSPLHF. The CDR3 DNA is TGCGCCAGCAGCTTGGAGGCGCAGGGGGCGAATTCACCCCTCCACTTT.

This clone occurred once. CDR3 residues: CASSFRTGGSGNTIYF. DNA of the CDR3: TGTGCCAGCAGTTTCAGGACAGGGGGCTCTGGAAACACCATATATTTT. The chain joins TRBV6-5 to TRBJ1-3; 10 positions agree with TRBD1. V shed 4 bases and J 0 bases; nucleotides not matched to a gene: 3. The V gene's germline CDR1 is MNHEY and CDR2 SVGAGI. CDR3 length: 16 residues.

The chain joins TRBV19 to TRBJ2-6; no reliable D call. The CDR3 is 16 residues long. The V end lost 10 bases, the J end lost 0 bases, and 16 bases lay between the germline ends. Germline loops: CDR1 LNHDA, CDR2 SQIVND (reference sequence). The CDR3 is CATTTPPTSGANVLTF. Written as DNA, the CDR3 is TGTGCCACCACGACACCCCCGACCTCTGGGGCCAACGTCCTGACTTTC.

V and J are TRBV11-2 and TRBJ1-1; 10 bases line up with TRBD1. Trimming took 1 base from V and 4 from J; bases not matched to a gene: 12. This CDR3 has 18 amino acids. The germline V gene has CDR1 SGHAT and CDR2 FQNNGV. The CDR3 bases are TGTGCCAGCAGCTTAGCTGCCCGGGACAGGGGATTTAGCACTGAAGCTTTCTTT. The encoded protein is CASSLAARDRGFSTEAFF.

The chain uses TRBV18 and TRBJ1-1, with TRBD1 as a possible D gene (5 bases). CDR1 is KGHSH, CDR2 LQKENI, per germline. The CDR3 consists of 14 residues. V was clipped by 4 bases and J by 0 bases, with 9 bases between them. DNA of the CDR3: TGTGCCAGCTCACAACAGGTCGTGAACACTGAAGCTTTCTTT. It codes for CASSQQVVNTEAFF.

This sequence joins TRBV5-1 and TRBJ1-1; D is ambiguous. The CDR3 is 15 amino acids. V dropped 1 base and J dropped 1 base, with 11 bases sitting between them. The germline CDR1 and CDR2 sequences are SGHRS and YFSETQ. The CDR3 reads CASSLSLGWNTEAFF. CDR3 nucleotide sequence: TGCGCCAGCAGCTTGAGCCTCGGGTGGAACACTGAAGCTTTCTTT. The full variable domain, rest sourced from reference TRBV5-1 and TRBJ1-1, is KAGVTQTPRYLIKTRGQQVTLSCSPISGHRSVSWYQQTPGQGLQFLFEYFSETQRNKGNFPGRFSGRQFSNSRSEMNVSTLELGDSALYLCASSLSLGWNTEAFFGQGTRLTVV.

V is TRBV7-2 and J is TRBJ1-4, with 7 bases identical to TRBD1. The CDR3 totals 14 residues. Per germline, CDR1 SGHTA and CDR2 FQGNSA. V lost 5 bases and J lost 5; bases outside the gene matches: 5. The CDR3 protein is CASSPDRQNEKLFF. The CDR3 DNA sequence: TGTGCCAGCAGCCCGGACAGGCAGAATGAAAAACTGTTTTTT.

The chain recombines TRBV3-1 (or the pseudogene TRBV3-2) with TRBJ2-5; a possible D gene is TRBD2 (6 bases). Germline CDR1 and CDR2: LGHDT and YNNKEL (reference sequence). Between the trimmed V and J ends, which lost 4 bases and 1 base, there was a span of 13 bases. The CDR3 is 15 residues long. DNA for the CDR3: TGTGCCAGCAGCCCGCCGGGACTGCCCCAAGAGACCCAGTACTTC. This sequence encodes CASSPPGLPQETQYF.

V usage is TRBV7-2 and J usage is TRBJ1-5, with 7 bases lining up with TRBD1. The ends lost 5 bases at V and 7 bases at J; junction bases unmatched: 8. CDR1 and CDR2 from the germline V gene are SGHTA and FQGNSA. The CDR3 totals 14 residues. CDR3 sequence: CASSLRQGEQPQHF. The CDR3 DNA reads TGTGCCAGCAGCCTCCGACAGGGAGAACAGCCCCAGCATTTT.

This chain links TRBV28 with TRBJ1-5; maybe TRBD1 (6 bases). Deletions cut 5 bases from V and 5 bases from J, with 13 bases between. This CDR3 is 14 amino acids long. Germline values: CDR1 MDHEN, CDR2 SYDVKM. The CDR3 sequence is CASSTPDSYQPQHF. CDR3 DNA sequence: TGTGCCAGCAGTACCCCGGACAGCTATCAGCCCCAGCATTTT.

The chain employs TRBV9 and TRBJ1-3, with a possible D match to TRBD1 (6 bases). This CDR3 is built from 15 residues. With 2 bases removed from V and 3 bases from J, the gap between germline ends came to 12 bases. Germline assignment: CDR1 SGDLS and CDR2 YYNGEE. The CDR3 region is CASSVGQIIGNTIYF. For the CDR3, the DNA is TGTGCCAGCAGCGTGGGACAAATAATTGGAAACACCATATATTTT.